The rows below give T cell receptor beta chains drawn from one sample of a study of blood T cell repertoires in COVID-19. Sequenced by immunoSEQ multiplex PCR; TCRdb stores in-frame clones only, minus some. Counted here are approximately 210,000 clones, 89% occurring once; the ten biggest clones make up roughly 5%. Source material: peripheral blood. The origin of the receptors is a middle-aged woman with acute or convalescent COVID-19. Both conserved end residues are part of each CDR3. D genes are given only for firm matches. Not every row has a clone size; where given, it reads once, few, many or a size class.

clone_size j_call d_call v_call cdr3_nt cdr3_aa
. TRBJ2-2 . TRBV9 TGTGCCAGCAGCGTGGGGGGACAGCCAAACACCGGGGAGCTGTTTTTT CASSVGGQPNTGELFF
once TRBJ2-1 . TRBV2 TGTGCCAGCAGTTCAGAAAGAATCACCTACAATGAGCAGTTCTTC CASSSERITYNEQFF
once TRBJ1-2 TRBD1 TRBV2 TGTGCCAGCAGCGAGGACAGGGTTAATGGCTACACCTTC CASSEDRVNGYTF
. TRBJ2-3 TRBD2 TRBV5-1 TGCGCCCGCCGCTTGGGCCTCGCGGGGGGGCTTGTAGATACGCAGTATTTT CARRLGLAGGLVDTQYF
few TRBJ2-2 TRBD1 TRBV5-4 TGTGCCAGCAGCCTACGGGACAGGTCCGCGCAGCTGTTTTTT CASSLRDRSAQLFF
few TRBJ1-5 . TRBV10-3 TGTGCCATCAGTGAGTCGAGGGGGGGGAATAGCAATCAGCCCCAGCATTTT CAISESRGGNSNQPQHF
. TRBJ1-1 . TRBV9 TGTGCCAGCAGCGTAGACAGGGTCACTGAAGCTTTCTTT CASSVDRVTEAFF
. TRBJ1-3 . TRBV5-1 TGCGCCAGCAGCTTGGCGTACTCTGGAAACACCATATATTTT CASSLAYSGNTIYF
. TRBJ1-2 TRBD1 TRBV27 TGTGCCAGCAGTTGGACAGGGGGCGGGGATGGCTACACCTTC CASSWTGGGDGYTF
. TRBJ1-3 . TRBV4-1 TGCGCCAGCAGCCAGCTGGCGGGGCAATTCTCTGGAAACACCATATATTTT CASSQLAGQFSGNTIYF
. TRBJ2-1 TRBD1 TRBV27 TGTGCCAGCAGTTCCTGGACAGGGACCAATGAGCAGTTCTTC CASSSWTGTNEQFF
. TRBJ1-2 TRBD1 TRBV4-1 TGCGCCAGCAGCCTAAATACAGGGGGATCTTATGGCTACACCTTC CASSLNTGGSYGYTF
. TRBJ2-3 TRBD2 TRBV9 TGTGCCAGCAGTTCTAGCGGGGGTCTCACAGATACGCAGTATTTT CASSSSGGLTDTQYF
. TRBJ1-4 . TRBV2 TGTGCCAGCAGCCGAAACGACTTCATTAATGAAAAACTGTTTTTT CASSRNDFINEKLFF
. TRBJ2-5 . TRBV21-1 TGTGCCTTCCCAGGGGGCCCTGAGACCCAGTACTTC CAFPGGPETQYF
. TRBJ1-3 . TRBV4-1 TGCGCCAGCAGCCTCGGGTCCGCTGGAAACACCATATATTTT CASSLGSAGNTIYF
. TRBJ2-1 TRBD1 TRBV4-1 TGCGCCAGCAGCCAAGATAGGGGACAGGGCCATGAGCAGTTCTTC CASSQDRGQGHEQFF
. TRBJ1-1 TRBD1 TRBV11-2 TGTGCCAGCAGCACAGGGGGCGGAAGCACTGAAGCTTTCTTT CASSTGGGSTEAFF
. TRBJ1-2 . TRBV19 TGTGCCAGTAGTGCCCCTCCGGACAGTTCTAACTATGGCTACACCTTC CASSAPPDSSNYGYTF
. TRBJ1-6 . TRBV2 TGTGCCAGCCGAGGGGGTCTGCCTAATTCACCCCTCCACTTT CASRGGLPNSPLHF
. TRBJ2-6 TRBD1 TRBV5-1 TGCGCCAGCAGCTTACAGGGGGCGCGGATCTCTGGGGCCAACGTCCTGACTTTC CASSLQGARISGANVLTF
. TRBJ1-5 TRBD1 TRBV4-1 TGCGCCAGCAGCCCTCCCCCCGTGGGGACAGGGATTGGCAATCAGCCCCAGCATTTT CASSPPPVGTGIGNQPQHF
once TRBJ1-1 TRBD1 TRBV5-1 TGCGCCAGCAGCCCAGACAGGGGGAACACTGAAGCTTTCTTT CASSPDRGNTEAFF
. TRBJ2-5 TRBD2 TRBV11-2 TGTGCCAGCAGCCCAGACGGGGGGGGCCTGGAGACCCAGTACTTC CASSPDGGGLETQYF
. TRBJ1-2 TRBD1 TRBV12-3/TRBV12-4 TGTGCCAGCAGCACAGGGGTCTATGGCTACACCTTC CASSTGVYGYTF
. TRBJ2-2 . TRBV5-4 TGTGCCAGCAGTTCGGGCAGGGTGAAGTCCACCGGGGAGCTGTTTTTT CASSSGRVKSTGELFF
. TRBJ2-5 TRBD2 TRBV6-1 TGTGCCAGCAGTGAGAGGACTAGTATAGGGACCCAGTACTTC CASSERTSIGTQYF
once TRBJ1-1 . TRBV14 TGTGCCAGCAGCCAACTAGGGGGCACTGAAGCTTTCTTT CASSQLGGTEAFF
. TRBJ2-2 . TRBV5-1 TGCGCCAGCAGCTTGGGACAGGTGAACACCGGGGAGCTGTTTTTT CASSLGQVNTGELFF
. TRBJ1-6 TRBD1 TRBV11-2 TGTGCCAGCAGCTCGACCGGGACAGTAAATTCACCCCTCCACTTT CASSSTGTVNSPLHF
. TRBJ1-1 TRBD1 TRBV2 TGTGCCAGGACAGGGTTAGGTGAAGCTTTCTTT CARTGLGEAFF
. TRBJ2-2 . TRBV11-2 TGTGCCAGCAGCTCCCTTTCGGGAGCTGCCGGGGAGCTGTTTTTT CASSSLSGAAGELFF
. TRBJ2-3 TRBD2 TRBV30 TGTGCCTGGATCCGGACTAGCGGCACAGATACGCAGTATTTT CAWIRTSGTDTQYF
. TRBJ2-3 TRBD2 TRBV2 TGTGCCAGCAGCGGAGCCTTCGGGGAACTAGCGGGGGGAAATACGCAGTATTTT CASSGAFGELAGGNTQYF
. TRBJ2-3 TRBD2 TRBV4-2 TGTGCCAGCAGCCCGGGGACTAGCGGGGGGGCCACAGATACGCAGTATTTT CASSPGTSGGATDTQYF
few TRBJ1-1 . TRBV10-2 TGCGCCAGTAGCCAGGGAAGGGAAGCTTTCTTT CASSQGREAFF
. TRBJ1-2 . TRBV6-5 TGTGCCAGCAGTTACAGCTTCGGGGTAGTGGAAGGCTACACCTTC CASSYSFGVVEGYTF
few TRBJ2-2 TRBD2 TRBV10-1 TGCGCCAGCAGTCCAGTTGCTAGCGGGGGCACCGGGGAGCTGTTTTTT CASSPVASGGTGELFF
. TRBJ1-2 TRBD1 TRBV13 TGTGCCAGCAGCGGCCGGACAGGGAGGTTTCCTAACTATGGCTACACCTTC CASSGRTGRFPNYGYTF
. TRBJ1-6 TRBD1 TRBV11-2 TGTGCCAGCAGCAGCCAGGGGGCAGGGTTAGACTTT CASSSQGAGLDF